These 8 T cell receptor beta chains came from one sample sequenced in a study of T cell clonality in common variable immunodeficiency. Regarding the study as a whole: In common variable immunodeficiency, TCR beta chains reportedly carried fewer deletions and N-nucleotide insertions.

What these receptors recognize is not known. TCRdb's copy holds only in-frame clones and misses some; the assay was immunoSEQ multiplex PCR. In total the sample includes 15,000 to 25,000 clones, none of them seen once. Sequenced input: peripheral blood mononuclear cells. The receptors were gathered from a human donor with common variable immunodeficiency.

Only a few counts were recorded for this clone. The CDR3 end falls 3 residues outside the read, so it is completed with the germline J gene. The V gene is TRBV19, the J gene TRBJ1-5, with TRBD1 matching 8 bases. Germline V gene sequence: CDR1 LNHDA, CDR2 SQIVND (reference sequence). The CDR3 is made up of 16 amino acids. J was trimmed by 7 bases and V by 1 base; bases with no gene match: 9. The sequenced part of the CDR3 DNA is TGTGCCAGTAGTATAGGGGGACAGGTGGCAAAGCAGCCC. Translated: CASSIGGQVAKQP. The CDR3 reads in full as CASSIGGQVAKQPQHF. The full variable domain, completed using reference TRBV19 and TRBJ1-5, is DGGITQSPKYLFRKEGQNVTLSCEQNLNHDAMYWYRQDPGQGLRLIYYSQIVNDFQKGDIAEGYSVSREKKESFPLTVTSAQKNPTAFYLCASSIGGQVAKQPQHFGDGTRLSIL.

Worth noting for this clone: The read ends 3 residues early relative to the CDR3; the germline J gene fills the gap. The V call is TRBV7-9, the J call TRBJ2-7; 7 nucleotides agree with TRBD2. The CDR3 contains 14 residues. V was clipped by 8 bases and J by 5 bases; unmatched bases: 12. Per germline, CDR1 SEHNR and CDR2 FQNEAQ (reference sequence). The sequenced part of the CDR3 DNA is TGTGCCAGCGGTCTGGGCGGGAGAGTGAACGAG. Encoded protein: CASGLGGRVNE. The whole CDR3 protein reads CASGLGGRVNEQYF.

As to this clone: The CDR3 extends 3 residues past the end of the read, so its final part is completed from the germline J gene. The chain combines TRBV7-9 with TRBJ2-5; D may be TRBD1 (6 bases). Per germline, CDR1 SEHNR and CDR2 FQNEAQ (reference sequence). Trimming removed 2 bases from V and 4 bases from J, with 14 bases in between. This CDR3 is 15 amino acids long. The CDR3 sequence: CASSLLSPGAETQYF. CDR3 bases read: TGTGCCAGCAGCTTACTTTCTCCAGGGGCAGAGACC. Combining the CDR3 with reference TRBV7-9 and TRBJ2-5 gives the whole variable domain DTGVSQNPRHKITKRGQNVTFRCDPISEHNRLYWYRQTLGQGPEFLTYFQNEAQLEKSRLLSDRFSAERPKGSFSTLEIQRTEQGDSAMYLCASSLLSPGAETQYFGPGTRLLVL.

This clone has more than one count but fewer than ten. Coverage ceases 3 residues before the CDR3 finishes, and the germline J gene fills in the end. This rearrangement joins TRBV7-3 to TRBJ2-2; 8 bases line up with TRBD2. The CDR3 has 14 residues. V trimming: 5 bases; J trimming: 6 bases; junction bases outside the gene matches: 5. The germline gives CDR1 SGHTA, CDR2 FQGTGA. The CDR3 bases that were read are TGTGCCAGCAGCCCTGGGACTAGATCCGGGGAG. Translated, it gives CASSPGTRSGE. The entire CDR3 protein reads CASSPGTRSGELFF. Full variable domain (outside the CDR3, taken from reference TRBV7-3 and TRBJ2-2): GAGVSQTPSNKVTEKGKYVELRCDPISGHTALYWYRQSLGQGPEFLIYFQGTGAADDSGLPNDRFFAVRPEGSVSTLKIQRTERGDSAVYLCASSPGTRSGELFFGEGSRLTVL.

With respect to this clone: The CDR3 is cut off 3 residues early in the read; its end comes from the germline J gene. This rearrangement joins TRBV18 to TRBJ2-5; unclear D gene. CDR1 is KGHSH, CDR2 LQKENI, per germline. There are 13 residues in the CDR3. The ends were cut back, 5 bases at V and 4 bases at J, with 11 bases in the middle. The CDR3 is CASSSGLRETQYF. CDR3 bases read: TGTGCCAGCTCATCTGGGCTGCGAGAGACC.

This clone was seen only a few times. The CDR3 end is not reached by the read, which stops 3 residues before it; the germline J gene fills it in. The V call is TRBV19, the J call TRBJ2-7; D is uncertain. From germline, CDR1 is LNHDA and CDR2 SQIVND (reference sequence). CDR3 length equals 14 residues. V lost 3 bases and J lost 2, with 11 bases in between. CDR3 DNA, as far as it was read: TGTGCCAGTAGTATCTCCGGGTCCACCTACGAG. Translating it yields CASSISGSTYE. From start to end, the CDR3 is CASSISGSTYEQYF.

A remark on this clone: The read ends 3 residues before the CDR3 terminus; that terminus is restored from the germline J gene. V is TRBV7-2 and J is TRBJ1-2; D unclear. V lost 5 bases and J lost 0, with 10 bases in between. There are 14 residues in the CDR3. The germline gives CDR1 SGHTA, CDR2 FQGNSA. CDR3 amino acids: CASSPSQPNYGYTF. The part of the CDR3 DNA that was read is TGTGCCAGCAGCCCCTCACAGCCTAACTATGGC.

This clone appeared a few times. The read ends 3 residues early relative to the CDR3; the germline J gene fills the gap. This chain joins TRBV19 and TRBJ1-6; D might be TRBD1 (5 bases). This CDR3 contains 16 residues. Trimming took 7 bases from V and 7 from J, leaving 20 bases between them. Germline CDR1 is LNHDA and CDR2 is SQIVND (reference sequence). CDR3 DNA (partial): TGTGCCAGTACTTCTATCTCGACAGCCTTCAATTCACCC. Translation gives CASTSISTAFNSP. The full CDR3 protein reads CASTSISTAFNSPLHF.